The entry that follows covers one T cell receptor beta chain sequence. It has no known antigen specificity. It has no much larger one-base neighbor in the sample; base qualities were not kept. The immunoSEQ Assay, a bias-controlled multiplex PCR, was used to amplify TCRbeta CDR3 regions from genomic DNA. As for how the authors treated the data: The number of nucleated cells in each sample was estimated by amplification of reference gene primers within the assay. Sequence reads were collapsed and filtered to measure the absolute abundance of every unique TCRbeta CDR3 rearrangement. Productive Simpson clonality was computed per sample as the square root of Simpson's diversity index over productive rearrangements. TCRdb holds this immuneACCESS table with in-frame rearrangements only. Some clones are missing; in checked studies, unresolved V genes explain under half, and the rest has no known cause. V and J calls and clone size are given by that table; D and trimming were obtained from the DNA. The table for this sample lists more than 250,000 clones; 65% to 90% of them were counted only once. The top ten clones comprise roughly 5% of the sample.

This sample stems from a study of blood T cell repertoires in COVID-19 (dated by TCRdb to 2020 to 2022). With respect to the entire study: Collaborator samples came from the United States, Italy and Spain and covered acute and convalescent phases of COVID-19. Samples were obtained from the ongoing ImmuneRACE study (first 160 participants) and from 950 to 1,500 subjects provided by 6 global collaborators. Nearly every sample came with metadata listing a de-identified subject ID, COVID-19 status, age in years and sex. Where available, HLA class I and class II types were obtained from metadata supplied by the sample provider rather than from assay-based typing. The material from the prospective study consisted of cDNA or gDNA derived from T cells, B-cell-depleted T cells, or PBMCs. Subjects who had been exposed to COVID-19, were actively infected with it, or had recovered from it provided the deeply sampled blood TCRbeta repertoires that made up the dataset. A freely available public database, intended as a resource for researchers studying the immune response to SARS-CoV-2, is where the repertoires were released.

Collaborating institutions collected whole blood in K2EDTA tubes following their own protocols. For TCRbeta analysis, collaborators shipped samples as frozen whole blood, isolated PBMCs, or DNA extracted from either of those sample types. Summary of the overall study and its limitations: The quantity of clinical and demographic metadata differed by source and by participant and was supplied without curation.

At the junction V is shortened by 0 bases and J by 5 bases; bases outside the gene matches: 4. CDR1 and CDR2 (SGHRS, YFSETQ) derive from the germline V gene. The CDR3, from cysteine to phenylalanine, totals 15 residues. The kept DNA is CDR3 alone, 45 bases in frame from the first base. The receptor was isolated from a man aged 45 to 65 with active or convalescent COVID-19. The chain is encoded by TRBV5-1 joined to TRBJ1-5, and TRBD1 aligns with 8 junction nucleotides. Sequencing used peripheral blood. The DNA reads TGCGCCAGCAGCTTGGTGCCAGGGGGCCATCAGCCCCAGCATTTT. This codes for CASSLVPGGHQPQHF. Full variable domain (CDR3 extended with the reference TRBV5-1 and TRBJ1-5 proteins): KAGVTQTPRYLIKTRGQQVTLSCSPISGHRSVSWYQQTPGQGLQFLFEYFSETQRNKGNFPGRFSGRQFSNSRSEMNVSTLELGDSALYLCASSLVPGGHQPQHFGDGTRLSIL.